Presented here are 8 T cell receptor beta chains from one specimen sequenced in a study of blood T cell repertoires in COVID-19. Only in-frame clones appear in the TCRdb table, and some are missing; sequencing was by immunoSEQ multiplex PCR. The sample records under 300,000 clones, approximately 80% being singletons. Sequencing was done on a sample of peripheral blood. The source is a woman aged 18-35 years with acute or convalescent COVID-19.

This clone was found a few times. J is TRBJ1-1 and V is TRBV18; D is ambiguous. The germline V gene encodes CDR1 KGHSH and CDR2 LQKENI. The CDR3 consists of 15 residues. Trimming pared 4 bases from V and 4 bases from J, leaving 16 bases between. In DNA form, the CDR3 reads TGTGCCAGCTCACGTCGGGGAGATGGGATCACTGAAGCTTTCTTT. It codes for CASSRRGDGITEAFF. The complete variable domain, with remaining parts taken from reference TRBV18 and TRBJ1-1, reads NAGVMQNPRHLVRRRGQEARLRCSPMKGHSHVYWYRQLPEEGLKFMVYLQKENIIDESGMPKERFSAEFPKEGPSILRIQQVVRGDSAAYFCASSRRGDGITEAFFGQGTRLTVV.

This chain joins TRBV11-2 and TRBJ2-7; possible D gene TRBD2, 6 bases. Looked up from germline, CDR1 is SGHAT and CDR2 is FQNNGV. CDR3 length equals 17 residues. Trimming removed 2 bases at V and 1 base at J, with 18 bases between. CDR3 in amino acids: CASSLSGGRSSSYEQYF. In nucleotides, the CDR3 is TGTGCCAGCAGCTTATCTGGAGGGAGGAGCAGTTCCTACGAGCAGTACTTC.

This clone was found a few times. V is TRBV29-1 and J is TRBJ1-2, with 8 nucleotides matching TRBD1. Germline V gene data show CDR1 as SQVTM and CDR2 as ANQGSEA. The CDR3 runs 16 residues. Losses at the gene ends were 4 bases for V and 4 bases for J; bases not matched to a gene: 14. The CDR3 nucleotides read TGCAGCGTTGTCTGGCGTTGGGGACAGGAGGCCTATGGCTACACCTTC. The encoded protein is CSVVWRWGQEAYGYTF.

The chain recombines TRBV19 with TRBJ2-1, with 12 bases that match TRBD2. The CDR3 length is 19 residues. V lost 2 bases to trimming and J lost 4 bases; unmatched junction nucleotides: 12. CDR1 and CDR2 from the germline V gene are LNHDA and SQIVND (reference sequence). CDR3 DNA sequence: TGTGCCAGTAGTATACCGCCCTGGACTAGCGGGATCTATTACAATGAGCAGTTCTTC. Encoded protein: CASSIPPWTSGIYYNEQFF.

The V call is TRBV4-3, the J call TRBJ2-7; 8 bases are a match to TRBD2. CDR1 and CDR2 from the germline V gene are LGHNA and YSLEER. This CDR3 has 18 amino acids. V lost 0 bases, J lost 2 bases, and 12 bases stayed unmatched. CDR3 residues: CASSQETAGDRNPYEQYF. Here the CDR3 DNA reads TGCGCCAGCAGCCAAGAAACAGCGGGGGACCGCAACCCCTACGAGCAGTACTTC.

This clone was counted only a few times. The chain is built from TRBV27 and TRBJ1-5; the D gene is possibly TRBD1 (6 bases). V shed 3 bases and J shed 11 bases, with 14 bases lying between them. Germline CDR1 is MNHEY and CDR2 is SMNVEV (reference sequence). The CDR3 is made up of 13 amino acids. For the CDR3, the DNA is TGTGCCAGCAGTTTCGGGGGGCGGGGGGCCCAGCATTTT. Amino acids: CASSFGGRGAQHF.

The V and J genes are TRBV4-3 and TRBJ1-4; 9 nucleotides match TRBD1. The CDR3 covers 15 residues. The germline V gene encodes CDR1 LGHNA and CDR2 YSLEER. V dropped 4 bases and J dropped 2; count of bases not matched to a gene: 2. The chain's CDR3 is CASSPTGGTNEKLFF. The CDR3 region has the DNA TGCGCCAGCAGCCCTACAGGGGGCACTAATGAAAAACTGTTTTTT.

In its sample, this clone was seen a few times. The chain uses TRBV15 and TRBJ2-5; 13 positions agree with TRBD2. From germline, CDR1 is LNHNV and CDR2 YYDKDF (reference sequence). V shed 6 bases and J 5 bases; nucleotides not matched to a gene: 15. This CDR3 contains 18 residues. The CDR3 protein is CATRSSGTSGAVRETQYF. CDR3 in DNA: TGTGCCACCAGGTCGTCCGGGACTAGCGGGGCGGTGAGGGAGACCCAGTACTTC.